This TCR beta chain was retrieved from a study of blood T cell repertoires in COVID-19. The data were produced by immunoSEQ multiplex PCR, yet TCRdb's version contains in-frame clones alone and is incomplete. The data show about 300,000 clones, 85% to 90% seen once. The clonotype originates from a woman aged 45-65 years who had been exposed to COVID-19. The sample was PBMCs or T cells enriched from blood (not recorded which).

CDR3 sequence reads: CASSVGGGESTDTQYF. The CDR3 nucleotides read TGTGCCAGCAGCGTAGGAGGCGGAGAGAGCACAGATACGCAGTATTTT. V is TRBV9 and J is TRBJ2-3; unclear D gene. This CDR3 contains 16 residues. Germline assignment: CDR1 SGDLS and CDR2 YYNGEE. Trimming removed 0 bases from V and 0 bases from J, with 11 bases in between. The complete variable domain, with remaining parts taken from reference TRBV9 and TRBJ2-3, reads DSGVTQTPKHLITATGQRVTLRCSPRSGDLSVYWYQQSLDQGLQFLIQYYNGEERAKGNILERFSAQQFPDLHSELNLSSLELGDSALYFCASSVGGGESTDTQYFGPGTRLTVL.